The 18 T cell receptor beta chains listed next were all sequenced from one sample in a study of T cells in Graves' hyperthyroidism and ophthalmopathy. From RNA transcripts, TCR beta CDR3 regions were amplified. HTBI primers were employed in a first-round RT-PCR of the TCR CDR3. TCRdb reprocessed the multiplex PCR reads via MiXCR and lists one record per CDR3 protein. The repertoire has approximately 560,000 distinct CDR3 sequences, 46% of them found once; the top ten carry about 8.2%. What was sequenced was peripheral blood or thyroid tissue (not recorded which). The source of these receptors is a woman between 18 and 29 years old with Graves' hyperthyroidism.

This clonotype has only a few counts. The V and J genes are TRBV9 and TRBJ2-2; TRBD2 matches 9 bases. Germline V gives CDR1 SGDLS, CDR2 YYNGEE. This CDR3 has 17 residues. Trimming removed 4 bases from V and 1 base from J; junction bases left unmatched: 8. This CDR3 is CASSPIGTSRNTGELFF. The CDR3 nucleotides are TGTGCCAGCAGCCCCATAGGGACTAGCAGGAACACCGGGGAGCTGTTTTTT.

The chain employs TRBV25-1 and TRBJ2-7; D remains unclear. This CDR3 has 14 residues. The ends were cut back, 5 bases at V and 4 bases at J, with 15 bases in the middle. Germline V gene sequence: CDR1 MGHDK, CDR2 SYGVNS. Written as DNA, the CDR3 is TGTGCCAGCAGTCGCGACGCCGGGTTATACGAGCAGTACTTC. Translating it yields CASSRDAGLYEQYF.

The CDR3 is CASSMREAEAFF. CDR3 DNA sequence: TGTGCCAGTAGTATGAGGGAGGCTGAAGCTTTCTTT. The chain joins TRBV19 to TRBJ1-1; no definite D call. CDR1 and CDR2 (germline): LNHDA, SQIVND (reference sequence). This CDR3 comprises 12 residues. The ends were cut back, 3 bases at V and 6 bases at J, with 8 bases in the middle.

Comments on this clonotype: It may be a read error: a sequence one base away is much more abundant. The chain couples TRBV9 to TRBJ1-1, with D perhaps TRBD1 (6 bases). This CDR3 is built from 12 residues. The germline V gene has CDR1 SGDLS and CDR2 YYNGEE. Trimming left V 5 bases short and J 12 bases short, with 17 bases between. CDR3 in DNA: TGTGCCAGCAGATGGACAGACAAACTAACTTTCTTT. Its translation is CASRWTDKLTFF.

A note on this clonotype: The junction and the germline gene differ at one end; a read error may be behind it. The chain links TRBV29-1 to TRBJ2-7; TRBD1 agrees at 8 bases. Germline V lookup: CDR1 SQVTM, CDR2 ANQGSEA. The CDR3 has 15 amino acids. The CDR3 loop is CSVTIRTGLGYEQCF. DNA of the CDR3: TGCAGCGTCACCATTAGGACAGGGTTGGGCTACGAGCAGTGCTTC.

This clonotype turned up a few times. V and J are TRBV7-2 and TRBJ2-2; D is possibly TRBD2 (5 bases). Trimming took 1 base from V and 5 from J, leaving 8 bases between them. The germline V gene encodes CDR1 SGHTA and CDR2 FQGNSA. This CDR3 region has 14 residues. Written as DNA, the CDR3 is TGTGCCAGCAGCTTAGTTGAGGGAACCGGGGAGCTGTTTTTT. As protein: CASSLVEGTGELFF. Full variable domain (outside the CDR3, taken from reference TRBV7-2 and TRBJ2-2): GAGVSQSPSNKVTEKGKDVELRCDPISGHTALYWYRQSLGQGLEFLIYFQGNSAPDKSGLPSDRFSAERTGGSVSTLTIQRTQQEDSAVYLCASSLVEGTGELFFGEGSRLTVL.

This clonotype was seen only once. V and J are TRBV7-2 and TRBJ1-6; D not certain. Trimming cost V 3 bases and J 7 bases, with 10 bases left between them. The CDR3 is 14 amino acids. The germline gives CDR1 SGHTA, CDR2 FQGNSA. The chain's CDR3 is CASSFDGINSPLHF. In nucleotides, the CDR3 is TGTGCCAGCAGCTTCGACGGGATCAATTCACCCCTCCACTTT.

Comments on this clonotype: Just one base apart from a much larger clone, this may be a read error. The rearrangement links TRBV7-9 to TRBJ1-6, with 7 nucleotides matching TRBD1. This CDR3 region has 14 residues. Germline CDR1 reads SEHNR; CDR2 reads FQNEAQ (reference sequence). As DNA, the CDR3 is TGTGCCAGCAGCGTACAGGGGCTTAATTTACCCCTCCACTTT. Amino acids: CASSVQGLNLPLHF.

The table lists this clonotype with many counts. J is TRBJ1-4 and V is TRBV2; no firm D call. Germline CDR1 SNHLY, CDR2 FYNNEI. CDR3 length: 13 amino acids. Trimming took off 7 bases at V and 8 bases at J, with 14 bases between the two ends. In DNA form, the CDR3 reads TGTGCCAGCATTCCCGACGCTGGGGAAAAACTGTTTTTT. It translates to CASIPDAGEKLFF. The full variable domain, with the rest looked up from reference TRBV2 and TRBJ1-4, is EPEVTQTPSHQVTQMGQEVILRCVPISNHLYFYWYRQILGQKVEFLVSFYNNEISEKSEIFDDQFSVERPDGSNFTLKIRSTKLEDSAMYFCASIPDAGEKLFFGSGTQLSVL.

This clonotype appeared a single time. This chain uses TRBV15 with TRBJ2-6; 7 positions match TRBD2. The CDR3 length is 16 residues. Germline CDR1 and CDR2: LNHNV and YYDKDF (reference sequence). Trimming took 8 bases from V and 3 from J; bases not matched to a gene: 10. The CDR3 bases are TGTGCCACCTCGCCCGCGGGGGAGTATGGGGCCAACGTCCTGACTTTC. Translation: CATSPAGEYGANVLTF.

The chain has TRBV7-8 and TRBJ1-2; the match to TRBD1 covers 7 bases. CDR1 is SGHVS and CDR2 is FQNEAQ in the germline V gene. The length of the CDR3 is 15 residues. Trimming removed 5 bases from V and 4 bases from J; junction bases left unmatched: 10. CDR3 in DNA: TGTGCCAGCAGCCAAGACTCGACAGGGCCCTATGGCTACACCTTC. This encodes CASSQDSTGPYGYTF.

This clonotype was observed a handful of times. The V call is TRBV9, the J call TRBJ2-7, with 10 bases identical to TRBD2. Germline V gives CDR1 SGDLS, CDR2 YYNGEE. The V segment lost 7 bases and the J segment 2 bases; nucleotides outside the gene matches: 12. The CDR3 sequence is 16 residues long. CDR3 sequence (DNA): TGTGCCAGCTCACCACCGCTAGCGGGAGTGACCTACGAGCAGTACTTC. Its translation: CASSPPLAGVTYEQYF.

The chain combines TRBV29-1 with TRBJ2-2, with TRBD2 matching 16 bases. Trimming took 6 bases from V and 4 from J; bases not matched to a gene: 8. The germline V gene has CDR1 SQVTM and CDR2 ANQGSEA. The CDR3 sequence is 17 residues long. The CDR3 here is CSVLGLAGGPATGELFF. The DNA for the CDR3 is TGCAGCGTACTGGGACTAGCGGGAGGGCCTGCCACCGGGGAGCTGTTTTTT.

This clonotype was observed a handful of times. CDR3 in DNA: TGTGCCAGCAGTTTGGTAGGCTCGGGAGGCTACACCTTC. Its protein product is CASSLVGSGGYTF. The chain links TRBV2 to TRBJ1-2; D is undetermined. The germline V gene encodes CDR1 SNHLY and CDR2 FYNNEI. There are 13 residues in the CDR3. Trimming removed 5 bases from V and 8 bases from J, with 15 bases in between.

This clonotype came up once. This may arise from a read error, as a much more abundant clone is one base away. The chain uses TRBV29-1 and TRBJ2-7; D gene ambiguous. Trimming removed 4 bases at V and 0 bases at J, with 13 bases between. The CDR3 has 14 residues. Germline V lookup: CDR1 SQVTM, CDR2 ANQGSEA. The CDR3 reads CSVVVRRSSYEQYF. The CDR3 region has the DNA TGCAGCGTTGTGGTAAGACGTAGCTCCTACGAGCAGTACTTC.

The genes are TRBV7-8 and TRBJ1-2, with D possibly matching TRBD1 (5 bases). The CDR3 is made up of 13 amino acids. Germline CDR1 is SGHVS and CDR2 is FQNEAQ. V lost 4 bases, J lost 8 bases, and 14 bases lay in between. This CDR3 is CASSSIRGGGYTF. The CDR3, as DNA: TGTGCCAGCAGCTCGATCCGGGGGGGGGGCTACACCTTC.

There are many counts of this clonotype. The V and J genes are TRBV7-3 and TRBJ1-5; unclear D gene. The CDR3 has 13 residues. Trimming took 3 bases from V and 5 from J, leaving 8 bases between them. The germline V gene has CDR1 SGHTA and CDR2 FQGTGA. CDR3 protein: CASSFGPDQPQHF. The CDR3 coding sequence is TGTGCCAGCAGCTTCGGTCCCGATCAGCCCCAGCATTTT.

This chain links TRBV7-3 with TRBJ1-2; no firm D call. Trimming left V 6 bases short and J 5 bases short, with 10 bases between. The CDR3 sequence is 12 residues long. Germline V gene sequence: CDR1 SGHTA, CDR2 FQGTGA. CDR3 protein: CASSEIKYGYTF. The CDR3 nucleotides are TGTGCCAGCAGTGAAATTAAGTATGGCTACACCTTC.